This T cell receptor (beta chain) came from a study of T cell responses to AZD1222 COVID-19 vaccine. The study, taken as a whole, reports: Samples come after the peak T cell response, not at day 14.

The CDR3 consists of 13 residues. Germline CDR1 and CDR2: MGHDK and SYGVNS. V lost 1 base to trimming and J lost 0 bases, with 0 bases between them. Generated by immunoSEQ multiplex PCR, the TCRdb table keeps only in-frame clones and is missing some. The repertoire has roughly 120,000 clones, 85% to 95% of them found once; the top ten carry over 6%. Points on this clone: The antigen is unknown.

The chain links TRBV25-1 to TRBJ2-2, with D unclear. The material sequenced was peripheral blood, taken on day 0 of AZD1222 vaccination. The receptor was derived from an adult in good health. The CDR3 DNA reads TGTGCCAGCAGTGAATCGAACACCGGGGAGCTGTTTTTT. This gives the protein CASSESNTGELFF.